These 20 T cell receptor beta chains came from one sample sequenced in a study of regulatory T cells in long-lasting Graves disease. iRepertoire HTBI primers and Arm-PCR of CDR3 regions built TCR beta libraries. TCRdb independently ran MiXCR on the multiplex PCR reads; one entry per CDR3 protein. The table has about 380,000 distinct CDR3 sequences, about 16% seen once. Time point reported: newly diagnosed GD, antithyroid drugs for less than 3 months. Extracted PBMC RNA gave rise to the TCR library. Sequencing was performed on peripheral blood mononuclear cells (PBMCs), taken at new diagnosis, from a patient treated with antithyroid drugs. Source of these receptors: a female donor with Graves disease.

This clonotype was found many times. The genes are TRBV28 and TRBJ2-2; 7 bases agree with TRBD1. CDR1 and CDR2 from the germline V gene are MDHEN and SYDVKM. The CDR3 extends over 17 amino acids. Germline trimming cut 6 bases from V and 0 bases from J; bases unmatched to any gene: 10. This chain's CDR3 is CASRFLTGHSNTGELFF. Written as DNA, the CDR3 is TGTGCCAGCAGATTCTTGACAGGGCATTCGAACACCGGGGAGCTGTTTTTT.

This clonotype was picked up many times. The genes are TRBV5-1 and TRBJ2-5, with unresolved D. There are 13 residues in the CDR3. Trimming took off 0 bases at V and 6 bases at J, with 9 bases between the two ends. Germline CDR1 SGHRS, CDR2 YFSETQ. CDR3 in DNA: TGCGCCAGCAGCTTGGAGGCAGCCCAGACCCAGTACTTC. It codes for CASSLEAAQTQYF.

In regard to this clonotype: Since a much larger clone is just one base distant, this may be a read error. V is TRBV7-2 and J is TRBJ2-1; 7 bases agree with TRBD1. The CDR3 is 14 amino acids. Germline CDR1 is SGHTA and CDR2 is FQGNSA. CDR3 nucleotide sequence: TGTGCCTGCAGCTTAGTCGAGGGGGCCAATGAGCAGTTCTTC. This encodes CACSLVEGANEQFF.

This clonotype was observed at least ten times. J is TRBJ1-1 and V is TRBV7-8; TRBD1 matches 10 bases. The CDR3 contains 16 residues. V was clipped by 5 bases and J by 0 bases; unmatched bases: 6. Germline V CDR1 and CDR2: SGHVS, FQNEAQ. In DNA form, the CDR3 reads TGTGCCAGCAGCCTCCGGGACAGGGGAATGAACACTGAAGCTTTCTTT. Its translation is CASSLRDRGMNTEAFF.

Ten or more counts support this clonotype. The chain joins TRBV24-1 to TRBJ1-1; D not resolved. Looked up from germline, CDR1 is KGHDR and CDR2 is SFDVKD. The CDR3 spans 15 residues. Trimming took 2 bases from V and 4 from J, leaving 13 bases between them. The CDR3 region has the DNA TGTGCCACCAGTGATTCCCACGGAGAGAGCACTGAAGCTTTCTTT. As protein: CATSDSHGESTEAFF.

This clonotype was detected only a few times. V gene TRBV6-6 combines with J gene TRBJ2-1; D tentatively reads TRBD1 or TRBD2 (6 bases each). V was cut by 0 bases and J by 5 bases, with 8 bases left in between. The CDR3 sequence is 14 residues long. Germline CDR1 and CDR2: MNHNY and SVGAGI (reference sequence). For the CDR3, the DNA is TGTGCCAGCAGTTACTCGAGGGGGGACAATGAGCAGTTCTTC. Its protein product is CASSYSRGDNEQFF.

The rearrangement uses TRBV5-1 and TRBJ1-2, with D possibly being TRBD1 (5 bases). The V gene lost 5 bases and the J gene lost 2 bases, with 13 bases spanning the gap. This CDR3 is built from 14 residues. CDR1 SGHRS and CDR2 YFSETQ come from the germline V gene. This chain's CDR3 is CASSEDSANYGYTF. The CDR3 DNA reads TGCGCCAGCAGTGAAGACAGCGCCAACTATGGCTACACCTTC.

Many counts were recorded for this clonotype. This chain connects TRBV5-5 to TRBJ1-4, with a tentative D call TRBD1 (5 bases). Trimming stripped 4 bases from V and 7 bases from J, with 17 bases between. Looked up from germline, CDR1 is SGHKS and CDR2 is YYEKEE (reference sequence). The CDR3 is 15 amino acids. The CDR3 DNA follows: TGTGCCAGCAGCGGGGAGGGGCAACTTGGTGAAAAACTGTTTTTT. Its protein product is CASSGEGQLGEKLFF.

In the case of this clonotype: One end of the junction fails to match germline, which may point to a read error. The rearrangement uses TRBV6-2 or TRBV6-3 and TRBJ1-1, with TRBD1 identical over 10 bases. Per germline, CDR1 MNHEY and CDR2 SVGEGT. The CDR3 consists of 14 residues. In nucleotides, the CDR3 is TGTGCCATCAGTCAGATGGGACAGGGGACTGAAGCTTTCTTT. Residues: CAISQMGQGTEAFF.

In its sample, this clonotype was seen many times. The V call is TRBV12-3 or TRBV12-4, the J call TRBJ2-1; 8 bases are a match to TRBD1. This CDR3 region has 15 residues. Trimming took 6 bases from V and 7 from J; bases not matched to a gene: 11. CDR3: CASRLDRVGANEQFF. CDR3 DNA sequence: TGTGCCAGCAGACTGGACAGGGTGGGGGCTAATGAGCAGTTCTTC.

This sequence joins TRBV5-1 and TRBJ1-2, with unresolved D. The CDR3 sequence is 13 residues long. The V gene lost 0 bases and the J gene lost 8 bases, with 11 bases spanning the gap. In germline, CDR1 is SGHRS, CDR2 YFSETQ. CDR3 region: CASSLAGRSGYTF. The CDR3 bases are TGCGCCAGCAGCTTGGCGGGTCGGTCGGGCTACACCTTC.

This clonotype was recorded at least ten times. A read error may produce the germline difference seen at one junction end. This chain links TRBV28 with TRBJ1-1, with unresolved D. This CDR3 has 13 amino acids. CDR1 and CDR2 from the germline V gene are MDHEN and SYDVKM. The DNA for the CDR3 is TGTGCCAGCAGGACGACCGAGATAACTGGAGCTTTCTTT. Protein product: CASRTTEITGAFF. Together with reference TRBV28 and TRBJ1-1, the CDR3 gives the full variable domain: DVKVTQSSRYLVKRTGEKVFLECVQDMDHENMFWYRQDPGLGLRLIYFSYDVKMKEKGDIPEGYSVSREKKERFSLILESASTNQTSMYLCASRTTEITGAFFGQGTRLTVV.

This clonotype was counted only a few times. The chain recombines TRBV19 with TRBJ1-2; D is uncertain. Trimming cost V 7 bases and J 4 bases, with 19 bases left between them. CDR1 is LNHDA and CDR2 is SQIVND in the germline V gene (reference sequence). CDR3 length equals 15 residues. This CDR3 reads CASTKDPGSAYGYTF. CDR3 nucleotides: TGTGCCAGTACCAAGGATCCGGGGTCTGCCTATGGCTACACCTTC.

The rearrangement joins TRBV27 to TRBJ1-5; D may be TRBD1 (6 bases). V was clipped by 3 bases and J by 5 bases, with 11 bases between them. The germline CDR1 and CDR2 sequences are MNHEY and SMNVEV (reference sequence). The CDR3 has 14 residues. In DNA, the CDR3 is TGTGCCAGCAGTTTGGGTGGGGGCCATCAGCCCCAGCATTTT. Translation gives CASSLGGGHQPQHF.

This clonotype appeared many times. J is TRBJ2-3 and V is TRBV11-2; 8 nucleotides align to TRBD2. The germline V gene encodes CDR1 SGHAT and CDR2 FQNNGV. The ends lost 2 bases at V and 8 bases at J; junction bases unmatched: 6. This CDR3 contains 14 residues. The CDR3 is CASSLLREAPTQYF. As DNA, the CDR3 is TGTGCCAGCAGCTTACTGCGGGAGGCCCCTACGCAGTATTTT.

This chain links TRBV7-9 with TRBJ2-7; 8 bases are shared with TRBD1. Germline loops: CDR1 SEHNR, CDR2 FQNEAQ (reference sequence). This CDR3 is 12 amino acids long. Trimming at V came to 5 bases and at J to 6 bases, leaving 3 bases not matched to a gene. The CDR3 sequence is CASSRDRLEQYF. CDR3 DNA: TGTGCCAGCAGCCGGGACAGGCTCGAGCAGTACTTC. The full variable domain, with the rest looked up from reference TRBV7-9 and TRBJ2-7, is DTGVSQNPRHKITKRGQNVTFRCDPISEHNRLYWYRQTLGQGPEFLTYFQNEAQLEKSRLLSDRFSAERPKGSFSTLEIQRTEQGDSAMYLCASSRDRLEQYFGPGTRLTVT.

This clonotype was observed a few times. The chain combines TRBV19 with TRBJ1-1; possibly TRBD1 for D (5 bases). The CDR3 covers 12 residues. The germline V gene encodes CDR1 LNHDA and CDR2 SQIVND (reference sequence). Trimming pared 7 bases from V and 4 bases from J, leaving 10 bases between. CDR3 DNA sequence: TGTGCCAGTACCATTGGGGGCACTGAAGCTTTCTTT. Translated: CASTIGGTEAFF.

In its sample, this clonotype was seen many times. The chain uses TRBV27 and TRBJ2-5; no reliable D call. V was pared by 3 bases and J by 3 bases, with 17 bases between. The CDR3 spans 16 residues. The germline V gene has CDR1 MNHEY and CDR2 SMNVEV (reference sequence). CDR3 coding DNA: TGTGCCAGCAGTTTGATTATGAACAGCCGTAAAGAGACCCAGTACTTC. Its protein product is CASSLIMNSRKETQYF.

In this sample, this clonotype turned up many times. The V and J genes are TRBV20-1 and TRBJ1-1; D is ambiguous. In germline, CDR1 is DFQATT, CDR2 SNEGSKA (reference sequence). Trimming took 2 bases from V and 5 from J, leaving 12 bases between them. There are 13 residues in the CDR3. CDR3 residues: CSARRAVRTEAFF. CDR3 coding DNA: TGCAGTGCTAGACGGGCCGTCAGGACTGAAGCTTTCTTT.

The chain links TRBV5-6 to TRBJ1-6; 10 bases match TRBD1. The CDR3 contains 15 residues. CDR1 and CDR2 from the germline V gene are SGHDT and YYEEEE. The J segment lost 7 bases and the V segment lost 4 bases, leaving 5 bases of the junction unmatched. The CDR3 DNA is TGTGCCAGCAGCGCCCTGACAGGGGGCAATTCACCCCTCCACTTT. The encoded protein is CASSALTGGNSPLHF.